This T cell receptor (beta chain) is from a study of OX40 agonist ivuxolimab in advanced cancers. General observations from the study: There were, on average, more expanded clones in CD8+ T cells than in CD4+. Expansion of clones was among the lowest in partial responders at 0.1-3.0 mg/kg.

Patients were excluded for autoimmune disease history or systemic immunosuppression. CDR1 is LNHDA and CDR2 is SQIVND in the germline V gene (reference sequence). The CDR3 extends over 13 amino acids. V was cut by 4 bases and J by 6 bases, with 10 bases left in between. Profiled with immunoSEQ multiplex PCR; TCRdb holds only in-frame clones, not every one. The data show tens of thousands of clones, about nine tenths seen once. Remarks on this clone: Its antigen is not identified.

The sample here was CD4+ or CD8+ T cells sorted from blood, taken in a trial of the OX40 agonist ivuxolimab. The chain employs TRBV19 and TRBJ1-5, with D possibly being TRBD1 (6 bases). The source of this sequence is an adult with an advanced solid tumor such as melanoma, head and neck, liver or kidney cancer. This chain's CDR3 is CASSTGVVQPQHF. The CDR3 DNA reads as TGTGCCAGTAGTACAGGGGTCGTTCAGCCCCAGCATTTT.